These 13 T cell receptor beta chains share one sample of origin, sequenced in a study of blood T cell repertoires in COVID-19. Data came from immunoSEQ multiplex PCR; TCRdb stores just in-frame clones and leaves some out. The sample consists of 150,000 to 200,000 clones, around 88% of them appearing once. The sequenced material came from peripheral blood. The receptors originated from a woman aged 25 to 45 with acute or convalescent COVID-19.

The CDR3 nucleotides read TGTGCCAGCAGCTTGGGCAGGGTTGGGGAAAAACTGTTTTTT. It translates to CASSLGRVGEKLFF. The chain is built from TRBV5-5 and TRBJ1-4, with D maybe TRBD1 (5 bases). Germline lookup yields CDR1 SGHKS and CDR2 YYEKEE (reference sequence). V was trimmed by 0 bases and J by 8 bases, leaving 11 bases between them. The CDR3 covers 14 residues.

In DNA, the CDR3 is TGCGCCAGCAGCTTGTTACCAGGGCTGAACACTGAAGCTTTCTTT. Translated, it gives CASSLLPGLNTEAFF. The chain uses TRBV5-1 and TRBJ1-1; tentative D call: TRBD1 (5 bases). The CDR3 has 15 amino acids. Trimming pared 1 base from V and 0 bases from J, leaving 10 bases between. Germline V CDR1 and CDR2: SGHRS, YFSETQ.

This clone has only a few counts. The chain links TRBV9 to TRBJ1-3; TRBD1 is a possible D gene (5 bases). V lost 0 bases, J lost 2 bases, and 12 bases lay in between. The CDR3 totals 16 residues. CDR1 and CDR2 from the germline V gene are SGDLS and YYNGEE. CDR3 amino acids: CASSVGGGDPGNTIYF. CDR3 DNA: TGTGCCAGCAGCGTAGGAGGCGGGGACCCTGGAAACACCATATATTTT.

J is TRBJ2-1 and V is TRBV5-1; D uncertain. The CDR3 loop spans 12 amino acids. V was clipped by 4 bases and J by 13 bases, with 15 bases between them. Looked up from germline, CDR1 is SGHRS and CDR2 is YFSETQ. Written as DNA, the CDR3 is TGCGCCAGCAGCGTAAACTTGAACGCACAGTTCTTC. Amino acid sequence: CASSVNLNAQFF.

This clone appeared a few times. The CDR3 protein is CAISSGPKDTQYF. The CDR3 DNA reads as TGTGCCATCAGCAGCGGCCCCAAAGATACGCAGTATTTT. This sequence joins TRBV10-3 and TRBJ2-3; D may be TRBD2 (5 bases). CDR1 and CDR2 (germline): ENHRY, SYGVKD. The CDR3 has 13 amino acids. V lost 6 bases and J lost 5, with 12 bases in between.

The chain couples TRBV28 to TRBJ1-2; D remains ambiguous. Germline V gives CDR1 MDHEN, CDR2 SYDVKM. V was trimmed by 2 bases and J by 3 bases, leaving 7 bases between them. This CDR3 contains 13 residues. CDR3 amino acids: CASSLGRHYGYTF. CDR3 DNA: TGTGCCAGCAGTTTAGGCAGGCACTATGGCTACACCTTC.

The J gene is TRBJ2-7, the V gene TRBV15, with D tentatively TRBD2 (6 bases). Trimming left V 1 base short and J 1 base short, with 14 bases between. The CDR3 contains 16 residues. Germline loops: CDR1 LNHNV, CDR2 YYDKDF (reference sequence). This chain's CDR3 is CATSRALDGGSYEQYF. CDR3 bases: TGTGCCACCAGCAGAGCCCTGGACGGGGGATCCTACGAGCAGTACTTC. Full variable domain (missing parts from reference TRBV15 and TRBJ2-7): DAMVIQNPRYQVTQFGKPVTLSCSQTLNHNVMYWYQQKSSQAPKLLFHYYDKDFNNEADTPDNFQSRRPNTSFCFLDIRSPGLGDTAMYLCATSRALDGGSYEQYFGPGTRLTVT.

The genes are TRBV18 and TRBJ2-7, with TRBD2 matching 10 bases. V gave up 3 bases and J gave up 5 bases; unmatched junction bases: 10. Germline loops: CDR1 KGHSH, CDR2 LQKENI. CDR3 size: 16 residues. As DNA, the CDR3 is TGTGCCAGCTCACCGGCTCTAGCGGGAGCGGTCAACGAGCAGTACTTC. It yields the protein CASSPALAGAVNEQYF.

The rearrangement links TRBV5-1 to TRBJ2-3; D remains unclear. Trimming removed 0 bases at V and 2 bases at J, with 7 bases between. Germline V CDR1 and CDR2: SGHRS, YFSETQ. The CDR3 consists of 14 residues. The CDR3 bases are TGCGCCAGCAGCTTGGTCCTTTACACAGATACGCAGTATTTT. Amino acid sequence: CASSLVLYTDTQYF.

The chain recombines TRBV11-3 with TRBJ2-1; 11 bases align to TRBD2. The CDR3 length is 17 residues. Unmatched junction bases numbered 5, after V lost 2 bases and J lost 2 bases. Germline-derived CDR1 and CDR2 are SGHNT and YENEEA. The CDR3 reads CASSLRLAGGPYNEQFF. The CDR3 coding sequence is TGTGCCAGCAGCTTACGGCTAGCGGGAGGCCCCTACAATGAGCAGTTCTTC.

This chain links TRBV12-3 or TRBV12-4 with TRBJ1-5; D remains unclear. The CDR3 runs to 13 residues. The germline V and J ends were trimmed by 2 bases and 7 bases, with 9 bases remaining between them. The DNA for the CDR3 is TGTGCCAGCAGTTTAACCTATAACCAGCCCCAGCATTTT. Its translation is CASSLTYNQPQHF.

The V call is TRBV5-6, the J call TRBJ2-2; D is ambiguous. The CDR3 runs to 15 residues. Trimming took off 2 bases at V and 2 bases at J, with 10 bases between the two ends. CDR1 and CDR2 (germline): SGHDT, YYEEEE. CDR3 region: CASSLVGPNTGELFF. DNA for the CDR3: TGTGCCAGCAGCTTAGTGGGCCCCAACACCGGGGAGCTGTTTTTT. Filled out from reference TRBV5-6 and TRBJ2-2, the complete variable domain reads DAGVTQSPTHLIKTRGQQVTLRCSPKSGHDTVSWYQQALGQGPQFIFQYYEEEERQRGNFPDRFSGHQFPNYSSELNVNALLLGDSALYLCASSLVGPNTGELFFGEGSRLTVL.

This chain links TRBV11-2 with TRBJ1-4, with a tentative D call TRBD1 (5 bases). V was trimmed by 9 bases and J by 5 bases, leaving 7 bases between them. The CDR3 runs to 11 residues. The germline gives CDR1 SGHAT, CDR2 FQNNGV. This chain's CDR3 is CARGGNEKLFF. The CDR3 DNA sequence: TGTGCCAGGGGGGGGAATGAAAAACTGTTTTTT.